This T cell receptor beta chain originates from a study of blood T cell repertoires in COVID-19 (dated by TCRdb to 2019 to 2021). Regarding the research as a whole: The collaborator samples originated in the United States, Italy and Spain and spanned the acute and convalescent phases of COVID-19. The prospective study material was composed of cDNA or gDNA derived from T cells, B-cell-depleted T cells, or PBMCs. Deeply sampled blood TCRbeta repertoires from subjects exposed to, actively infected with, or recovered from COVID-19 were included in the dataset. The repertoires were released in a freely available public database meant as a resource for research on the immune response to SARS-CoV-2. The samples were drawn from the first 160 participants of the ongoing ImmuneRACE study and from over 950 subjects provided by 6 global collaborators. Nearly every sample came with metadata listing a de-identified subject ID, COVID-19 status, age in years and sex. HLA class I and class II types, where available, came from metadata supplied by the sample provider rather than from assay-based typing.

The immunoSEQ Assay, a bias-controlled multiplex PCR, was used to amplify TCRbeta CDR3 regions from genomic DNA. On the authors' methods: Nucleated cell counts per sample were estimated from amplification of reference gene primers within the assay. To quantify the absolute abundance of each unique TCRbeta CDR3 rearrangement, sequence reads were collapsed and filtered. For each sample, productive Simpson clonality was calculated as the square root of Simpson's diversity index over productive rearrangements. TCRdb mirrors the immuneACCESS table, restricted to in-frame sequences. Some clones are absent from its copies; in checked studies, under half trace to an unresolved V gene, and the reason for the others is unknown. V, J and clone size derive from that table, while D and trimming were established from the DNA sequence. The sample table lists roughly 220,000 clones, just under 85% of them with a count of one. The ten largest clones add up to 15% of the sample.

About this clone: Its target antigen remains unknown. No much larger clonotype is one base removed from it; base qualities were not supplied.

CDR1 SQVTM and CDR2 ANQGSEA are derived from the germline V gene. The junction shows trimming of 4 bases on V and 4 bases on J, plus 8 bases between the germline ends. Counted from cysteine to phenylalanine, this CDR3 has 11 amino acids. Left in the record is the CDR3 DNA by itself, 33 bases read in frame from the first base. Broader findings and caveats from the paper: How much clinical and demographic metadata was included differed by source and by participant, and the metadata was provided uncurated.

Participants in the prospective study were enrolled through a virtual design, were aged about 18 to 100 years, and lived in approximately 25 United States geographic areas. In the prospective study, participants were assigned to cohorts based on the clinical history participants reported in a screening survey and a study questionnaire. Recovered participants in ImmuneRACE Cohort 3 were defined by two consecutive negative NP/OP PCR tests, clearance by a healthcare professional, or resolution of symptoms. Mobile phlebotomists in the prospective study collected whole blood, serum and a nasopharyngeal or oropharyngeal swab from every participant. Additional blood draws and questionnaires over an approximately two-month period could optionally be provided by prospective study participants. Blood samples from the prospective study were shipped frozen or at room temperature prior to DNA extraction.

This sequence was found in a man between 40 and 49 years old who had recovered from COVID-19. Recombination joined TRBV29-1 with TRBJ2-7, and TRBD1 may be the D gene, going by 6 matching bases. Specimen: PBMCs or T cells enriched from blood (not recorded which). For the CDR3, the sequence is CSVGQEYEQYF. In nucleotide form, the sequence is TGCAGCGTTGGACAGGAGTACGAGCAGTACTTC.